Listed here are 28 T cell receptor beta chains from one sample, sequenced in a study of shared T cell receptors in the human thymus. The data were produced by immunoSEQ multiplex PCR, yet TCRdb's version contains in-frame clones alone and is incomplete. The repertoire includes some 700,000 clones, approximately 83% of them detected once, and around 0.0094% sits in the top ten. A further study also used this sample, focusing on human thymus T cells.

The sequenced sample was thymocytes. The receptors stem from a girl in the first two years of life with a congenital heart defect.

The chain combines TRBV9 with TRBJ1-2; perhaps TRBD1 as D (6 bases). Germline CDR1 and CDR2: SGDLS and YYNGEE. With 5 bases removed from V and 2 bases from J, the gap between germline ends came to 19 bases. The CDR3 contains 16 residues. The CDR3 region has the DNA TGTGCCAGCAGGTCGGAGCCCTGGGACAACAACTATGGCTACACCTTC. This codes for CASRSEPWDNNYGYTF.

As regards this clone: Within the sample, other DNA sequences also encode this same CDR3. The CDR3 DNA sequence: TGTGCCAGCAGTTACACTGACAGGGAAAAAGGGCACGAGCAGTACTTC. Protein product: CASSYTDREKGHEQYF. The chain has TRBV6-6 and TRBJ2-7, with TRBD1 identical over 7 bases. This CDR3 comprises 16 residues. The V segment lost 2 bases and the J segment 5 bases; nucleotides outside the gene matches: 12. CDR1 is MNHNY, CDR2 SVGAGI, per germline (reference sequence).

V usage is TRBV5-1 and J usage is TRBJ2-2; 11 bases line up with TRBD1. The CDR3 contains 16 residues. Looked up from germline, CDR1 is SGHRS and CDR2 is YFSETQ. V shed 4 bases, J shed 5 bases, and the junction held 7 bases outside the gene matches. CDR3 sequence (DNA): TGCGCCAGCAGCGTAGGACAGGGGGCATATACCGGGGAGCTGTTTTTT. The encoded protein is CASSVGQGAYTGELFF.

This chain connects TRBV2 to TRBJ1-4; TRBD1 matches 8 bases. The CDR3 has 18 residues. Germline lookup yields CDR1 SNHLY and CDR2 FYNNEI. V was clipped by 0 bases and J by 5 bases; unmatched bases: 11. The CDR3 DNA reads TGTGCCAGCAGTGAAGCGAACCGACCGAGACAGGGGAATGAAAAACTGTTTTTT. This sequence encodes CASSEANRPRQGNEKLFF.

The rearrangement links TRBV5-1 to TRBJ1-6, with 12 bases that match TRBD1. Germline V gene data show CDR1 as SGHRS and CDR2 as YFSETQ. CDR3 length equals 16 residues. The J segment lost 8 bases and the V segment lost 4 bases, leaving 7 bases of the junction unmatched. CDR3: CASSGGQGAPYSPLHF. The CDR3 DNA follows: TGCGCCAGCAGCGGGGGACAGGGGGCCCCCTATTCACCCCTCCACTTT.

The V call is TRBV2, the J call TRBJ2-1; TRBD2 matches at 16 bases. CDR3 length: 19 residues. The V and J ends lost 5 bases and 6 bases, in that order; junction bases with no gene match: 13. Germline V gene lookup returns CDR1 SNHLY and CDR2 FYNNEI. The CDR3 sequence is CASSSTGTSGGDRSNEQFF. For the CDR3, the DNA is TGTGCCAGCAGTTCCACCGGGACTAGCGGGGGGGATAGATCCAATGAGCAGTTCTTC.

This clone appeared a single time. The chain recombines TRBV4-2 with TRBJ2-7; 14 nucleotides match TRBD2. This CDR3 region has 20 residues. Looked up from germline, CDR1 is LGHNA and CDR2 is YNFKEQ. V gave up 0 bases and J gave up 4 bases; unmatched junction bases: 14. The CDR3 nucleotides read TGTGCCAGCAGCCAAGATCGCCAGGGACTAGCGGGGGCGACCTATTACGAGCAGTACTTC. Its protein is CASSQDRQGLAGATYYEQYF.

The chain is built from TRBV7-9 and TRBJ1-2, with D perhaps TRBD1 (5 bases). This CDR3 is built from 13 residues. Trimming removed 6 bases from V and 8 bases from J, with 16 bases in between. In germline, CDR1 is SEHNR, CDR2 FQNEAQ (reference sequence). The DNA for the CDR3 is TGTGCCAGCAGTCCAACGAGAGCAGGGGGCTACACCTTC. As protein: CASSPTRAGGYTF.

The CDR3 coding sequence is TGCGCCAGCAGCCAAGATCGCGGGGGGGCTACGGATTTAGAAACTTACGAGCAGTACTTC. Protein: CASSQDRGGATDLETYEQYF. This chain uses TRBV4-1 with TRBJ2-7; 9 bases are shared with TRBD2. Germline CDR1 reads MGHRA; CDR2 reads YSYEKL. Trimming took 0 bases from V and 4 from J; bases not matched to a gene: 19. The CDR3 consists of 20 residues.

This clone appeared a few times. The V gene is TRBV18, the J gene TRBJ2-1, with D hard to call. V was clipped by 3 bases and J by 8 bases, with 5 bases between them. Germline V gene lookup returns CDR1 KGHSH and CDR2 LQKENI. The CDR3 is made up of 11 amino acids. CDR3 coding DNA: TGTGCCAGCTCACCTCTCTATGAGCAGTTCTTC. It specifies CASSPLYEQFF.

The chain couples TRBV6-5 to TRBJ2-7, with TRBD1 identical over 7 bases. Looked up from germline, CDR1 is MNHEY and CDR2 is SVGAGI. The V gene end was trimmed by 5 bases and the J gene end by 11 bases; junction bases not matched to a gene: 9. The CDR3 is 12 residues long. In DNA form, the CDR3 reads TGTGCCAGCAGTGAAGCGGACAGGAAGGAGTACTTC. This codes for CASSEADRKEYF.

This rearrangement joins TRBV5-1 to TRBJ2-2, with TRBD1 matching over 8 bases. Germline CDR1 reads SGHRS; CDR2 reads YFSETQ. This CDR3 is 17 amino acids long. Losses at the gene ends were 5 bases for V and 4 bases for J; bases not matched to a gene: 13. The CDR3 loop is CASRQEPGGLGTGELFF. The CDR3 nucleotides are TGCGCCAGCAGACAGGAACCAGGGGGCCTGGGCACCGGGGAGCTGTTTTTT.

The rearrangement links TRBV27 to TRBJ1-3, with no clear D. Deletions cut 6 bases from V and 0 bases from J, with 9 bases between. The CDR3 consists of 14 residues. The germline CDR1 and CDR2 sequences are MNHEY and SMNVEV (reference sequence). For the CDR3, the DNA is TGTGCCAGCAGCCCCGGGATCTCTGGAAACACCATATATTTT. The encoded protein is CASSPGISGNTIYF.

The genes are TRBV6-4 and TRBJ1-5; D not certain. Germline values: CDR1 MRHNA, CDR2 SNTAGT. This CDR3 is 13 amino acids long. V gave up 6 bases and J gave up 7 bases, with 13 bases separating them. The CDR3: CASSLKTGQPQHF. CDR3 in DNA: TGTGCCAGCAGCCTAAAGACCGGGCAGCCCCAGCATTTT.

The chain couples TRBV6-1 to TRBJ1-1; D gene uncertain. The germline V gene has CDR1 MNHNS and CDR2 SASEGT. This CDR3 has 14 residues. The ends were cut back, 6 bases at V and 3 bases at J, with 14 bases in the middle. The CDR3 reads CASRTGGTDTEAFF. The DNA of the CDR3 is TGTGCCAGCAGGACCGGTGGCACAGACACTGAAGCTTTCTTT.

The rearrangement uses TRBV5-4 and TRBJ1-1, with 9 bases fitting TRBD1. This CDR3 contains 16 residues. CDR1 is SGHNT and CDR2 is YYREEE in the germline V gene (reference sequence). Losses at the gene ends were 0 bases for V and 6 bases for J; bases not matched to a gene: 9. In DNA form, the CDR3 reads TGTGCCAGCAGCTTGGCCCCGGACAGGGGCCCGGCTGAAGCTTTCTTT. Protein: CASSLAPDRGPAEAFF. The full variable domain, in which reference TRBV5-4 and TRBJ1-1 provide the parts outside the CDR3, is ETGVTQSPTHLIKTRGQQVTLRCSSQSGHNTVSWYQQALGQGPQFIFQYYREEENGRGNFPPRFSGLQFPNYSSELNVNALELDDSALYLCASSLAPDRGPAEAFFGQGTRLTVV.

V usage is TRBV5-1 and J usage is TRBJ2-1; 8 nucleotides line up with TRBD2. With V trimmed by 0 bases and J by 0 bases, 14 bases remained unmatched. CDR1 is SGHRS and CDR2 is YFSETQ in the germline V gene. The CDR3 length is 20 residues. The CDR3, as DNA: TGCGCCAGCAGCTTGGCACCCCCGGGACTAGTACCTTACTCCTACAATGAGCAGTTCTTC. It translates to CASSLAPPGLVPYSYNEQFF.

The chain combines TRBV5-1 with TRBJ1-2, with 7 bases aligning to TRBD1. V shed 0 bases and J 4 bases; nucleotides not matched to a gene: 0. The CDR3 is made up of 13 amino acids. Germline CDR1 is SGHRS and CDR2 is YFSETQ. As DNA, the CDR3 is TGCGCCAGCAGCTTGGAGGGGGCCTATGGCTACACCTTC. Its protein product is CASSLEGAYGYTF.

Comment on this clone: Distinct nucleotide sequences in the sample also encode this CDR3. The genes are TRBV5-1 and TRBJ1-2; tentatively, D is TRBD1 (6 bases). V shed 4 bases and J shed 0 bases, with 10 bases lying between them. The CDR3 totals 14 residues. From germline, CDR1 is SGHRS and CDR2 YFSETQ. This chain's CDR3 is CASSTDRTNYGYTF. CDR3 DNA sequence: TGCGCCAGCAGCACGGACAGAACTAACTATGGCTACACCTTC.

This clone was seen only once. The chain carries TRBV5-1 and TRBJ1-1, with a possible D match to TRBD1 (6 bases). CDR3 length: 18 amino acids. Trimming shortened V by 2 bases and J by 4 bases, and 24 bases separated the two germline ends. The germline V gene encodes CDR1 SGHRS and CDR2 YFSETQ. CDR3 sequence reads: CASSLSPSTGQGGTEAFF. In nucleotides, the CDR3 is TGCGCCAGCAGCTTATCTCCCTCCACAGGGCAAGGCGGCACTGAAGCTTTCTTT.

The J gene is TRBJ1-5, the V gene TRBV4-1; possible D gene TRBD1, 5 bases. The CDR3 loop spans 15 amino acids. Germline CDR1 MGHRA, CDR2 YSYEKL. Trimming took off 1 base at V and 4 bases at J, with 11 bases between the two ends. The CDR3 region is CASSQARYRNQPQHF. The CDR3 coding sequence is TGCGCCAGCAGCCAAGCTAGGTACAGGAATCAGCCCCAGCATTTT.

This clone occurred a few times. The V gene is TRBV4-3, the J gene TRBJ2-7; 7 bases are shared with TRBD2. CDR1 is LGHNA and CDR2 is YSLEER in the germline V gene. This CDR3 has 15 residues. The junction had 8 bases not matched to a gene; V was cut back by 0 bases and J by 6 bases. The CDR3 loop reads CASSQEAEGEGEQYF. In DNA form, the CDR3 reads TGCGCCAGCAGCCAAGAAGCGGAAGGGGAGGGCGAGCAGTACTTC.

The chain couples TRBV25-1 to TRBJ2-1; 7 positions agree with TRBD1. Per germline, CDR1 MGHDK and CDR2 SYGVNS. CDR3 size: 15 residues. Trimming cost V 4 bases and J 4 bases; bases outside gene matches: 7. CDR3 in DNA: TGTGCCAGCAGTGTCTCCACAGGGGTATACAATGAGCAGTTCTTC. It codes for CASSVSTGVYNEQFF. Complete variable domain (other parts from reference TRBV25-1 and TRBJ2-1): EADIYQTPRYLVIGTGKKITLECSQTMGHDKMYWYQQDPGMELHLIHYSYGVNSTEKGDLSSESTVSRIRTEHFPLTLESARPSHTSQYLCASSVSTGVYNEQFFGPGTRLTVL.

The V and J genes are TRBV5-5 and TRBJ2-2; D may be TRBD2 (6 bases). Trimming left V 1 base short and J 6 bases short, with 7 bases between. The CDR3 has 13 amino acids. From germline, CDR1 is SGHKS and CDR2 YYEKEE (reference sequence). In DNA, the CDR3 is TGTGCCAGCAGCTTGTGGAGGGCCGGGGAGCTGTTTTTT. This translates into CASSLWRAGELFF.

The chain uses TRBV15 and TRBJ1-5; perhaps TRBD1 as D (5 bases). Trimming cost V 1 base and J 6 bases, with 19 bases left between them. Germline CDR1 reads LNHNV; CDR2 reads YYDKDF (reference sequence). The CDR3 runs 17 residues. CDR3 DNA sequence: TGTGCCACCAGCAGAGCCGTGGGGCAGGGTGTGTGTCAGCCCCAGCATTTT. The encoded protein is CATSRAVGQGVCQPQHF.

The chain employs TRBV25-1 and TRBJ1-3; D is possibly TRBD1 (6 bases). This CDR3 is built from 13 residues. V was clipped by 4 bases and J by 2 bases, with 6 bases between them. Per germline, CDR1 MGHDK and CDR2 SYGVNS. CDR3 protein: CASSAGAGNTIYF. CDR3 bases: TGTGCCAGCAGTGCAGGGGCTGGAAACACCATATATTTT.

The chain recombines TRBV7-6 with TRBJ2-7; the D gene is possibly TRBD1 (6 bases). CDR3 length: 13 residues. The V and J ends lost 5 bases and 3 bases respectively, with 11 bases between them. From germline, CDR1 is SGHVS and CDR2 FNYEAQ. CDR3: CASSLDRFYEQYF. CDR3 nucleotides: TGTGCCAGCAGCCTCGACAGGTTCTACGAGCAGTACTTC.

The chain joins TRBV4-2 to TRBJ2-3, with 8 bases identical to TRBD2. CDR3 length equals 19 residues. V dropped 3 bases and J dropped 2; count of bases not matched to a gene: 16. CDR1 and CDR2 from the germline V gene are LGHNA and YNFKEQ. CDR3 bases: TGTGCCAGCAGCCATGATTGGTCGTTCCGGGGGGGCCCCACAGATACGCAGTATTTT. It yields the protein CASSHDWSFRGGPTDTQYF.